This note documents a single T cell receptor (beta chain) sequence. Its cognate antigen is unknown. Naive-designated CD8 cells lacked CD45RO, were positively enriched for CCR7, and omitted terminally differentiated effector memory CD45RA+ cells. In the sorted-subset replicate PCRs, approximately 200 ng DNA, 29,000 or so T cell genomes, was used. Assay used: immunoSEQ multiplex PCR; TCRdb lists only in-frame clones, some missing. This table has approximately 2,200,000 clones, 85% to 95% appearing once. Germline V lookup: CDR1 SGHRS, CDR2 YFSETQ. The CDR3 runs 15 residues. Trimming removed 4 bases from V and 5 bases from J; junction bases left unmatched: 10. The data belong to a study of shared clonotypes between healthy human individuals. Study-level findings and limits: The sampled material consisted only of blood, and tissue repertoires are likely to differ. Memory subsets generally showed smaller estimated richness than naive subsets did.

The V and J genes are TRBV5-1 and TRBJ2-3, with TRBD2 identical over 7 bases. Sequencing was carried out using naive CD8+ T cells from PBMCs. This TCR was recovered from a man aged 18 to 29 in good health. Some clones in this sample may be carry-over from other donors' samples. The chain's CDR3 is CASSPGGPAGDTQYF. CDR3 coding DNA: TGCGCCAGCAGCCCGGGGGGACCCGCGGGAGATACGCAGTATTTT.